This entry lists 14 T cell receptor beta chains sequenced from one sample in a study of T cell responses to AZD1222 COVID-19 vaccine. Clones were read by immunoSEQ multiplex PCR, and TCRdb kept only the in-frame ones, dropping some. The table lists some 40,000 clones, about 82% of them singletons, with about a fifth in the top ten. This specimen consisted of peripheral blood, obtained 28 days after the second dose of the MenACWY control vaccine. The receptor set was obtained from an adult who received the MenACWY meningococcal vaccine as a control.

The genes are TRBV6-5 and TRBJ1-2, with D hard to call. Trimming took 6 bases from V and 8 from J, leaving 13 bases between them. This CDR3 has 12 amino acids. Germline V gene data show CDR1 as MNHEY and CDR2 as SVGAGI. The CDR3 here is CASRDPGGGYTF. CDR3 bases: TGTGCCAGCAGGGACCCCGGCGGAGGCTACACCTTC.

V gene TRBV28 combines with J gene TRBJ2-2, with TRBD2 matching 7 bases. The germline V gene has CDR1 MDHEN and CDR2 SYDVKM. Trimming took 1 base from V and 0 from J; bases not matched to a gene: 5. The CDR3 is 17 amino acids. The CDR3 DNA follows: TGTGCCAGCAGTTTATTAGGCGGGAGAGCGAACACCGGGGAGCTGTTTTTT. Its protein is CASSLLGGRANTGELFF.

This sequence joins TRBV4-2 and TRBJ1-5; 7 bases align to TRBD1. The germline V gene has CDR1 LGHNA and CDR2 YNFKEQ. J lost 7 bases, V lost 1 base, and 13 bases had no gene match. The length of the CDR3 is 17 residues. Here the CDR3 DNA reads TGTGCCAGCAGCCAAGCCCTTCGTCCGGGACAGCTACAGCCCCAGCATTTT. Amino acids: CASSQALRPGQLQPQHF.

V usage is TRBV6-5 and J usage is TRBJ2-3; D possibly uses TRBD1 or TRBD2 (5 bases each). The CDR3 totals 15 residues. Germline-derived CDR1 and CDR2 are MNHEY and SVGAGI. Trimming stripped 8 bases from V and 4 bases from J, with 19 bases between. The CDR3 is CASGQSAWGPDTQYF. The CDR3 nucleotides are TGTGCCAGCGGTCAGAGCGCCTGGGGACCAGATACGCAGTATTTT.

V gene TRBV6-5 combines with J gene TRBJ1-6; no reliable D call. V gave up 6 bases and J gave up 7 bases, with 13 bases separating them. This CDR3 has 14 residues. Germline loops: CDR1 MNHEY, CDR2 SVGAGI. CDR3 nucleotides: TGTGCCAGCAGGAAGGAGCAACGAAATTCACCCCTCCACTTT. Its translation is CASRKEQRNSPLHF.

The chain is built from TRBV6-5 and TRBJ2-4; D is ambiguous. Germline V gene sequence: CDR1 MNHEY, CDR2 SVGAGI. The CDR3 is made up of 15 amino acids. Trimming stripped 10 bases from V and 0 bases from J, with 16 bases between. This CDR3 is CATTHDGIAKNIQYF. The CDR3 nucleotides are TGTGCCACGACTCACGATGGTATAGCCAAAAACATTCAGTACTTC.

This chain uses TRBV18 with TRBJ1-2; a possible D gene is TRBD1 (6 bases). This CDR3 region has 16 residues. Per the germline V gene, CDR1 is KGHSH and CDR2 is LQKENI. V lost 6 bases and J 3 bases, leaving 20 bases between the germline ends. In DNA form, the CDR3 reads TGTGCCAGCTCCGAAAACTACCGGGACACCTACTATGGCTACACCTTC. This codes for CASSENYRDTYYGYTF.

V is TRBV2 and J is TRBJ2-1; D is perhaps TRBD1 (7 bases). Per the germline V gene, CDR1 is SNHLY and CDR2 is FYNNEI. The CDR3 sequence is 15 residues long. Trimming removed 6 bases at V and 7 bases at J, with 19 bases between. The CDR3 region has the DNA TGTGCCAGCAGGGGGGGACAGCGGGCTGGTAATGAGCAGTTCTTC. Translation: CASRGGQRAGNEQFF. The entire variable domain, with the rest obtained from reference TRBV2 and TRBJ2-1, is as follows: EPEVTQTPSHQVTQMGQEVILRCVPISNHLYFYWYRQILGQKVEFLVSFYNNEISEKSEIFDDQFSVERPDGSNFTLKIRSTKLEDSAMYFCASRGGQRAGNEQFFGPGTRLTVL.

The V and J genes are TRBV7-9 and TRBJ1-6, with 7 bases aligning to TRBD1. CDR3 length: 14 residues. In germline, CDR1 is SEHNR, CDR2 FQNEAQ (reference sequence). The ends lost 6 bases at V and 5 bases at J; junction bases unmatched: 4. CDR3 DNA: TGTGCCAGCAGGAATACAGGGGATAATTCACCCCTCCACTTT. Its protein product is CASRNTGDNSPLHF.

The chain joins TRBV7-9 to TRBJ2-5; the D is unclear. With 1 base removed from V and 5 bases from J, the gap between germline ends came to 11 bases. The CDR3 is 14 residues long. The germline V gene has CDR1 SEHNR and CDR2 FQNEAQ (reference sequence). This CDR3 is CASSLVNLGETQYF. CDR3 bases: TGTGCCAGCAGCTTAGTGAACCTGGGGGAGACCCAGTACTTC. Drawing the rest from reference TRBV7-9 and TRBJ2-5, the complete variable domain is DTGVSQNPRHKITKRGQNVTFRCDPISEHNRLYWYRQTLGQGPEFLTYFQNEAQLEKSRLLSDRFSAERPKGSFSTLEIQRTEQGDSAMYLCASSLVNLGETQYFGPGTRLLVL.

This clone was seen only once. The rearrangement joins TRBV27 to TRBJ2-5; 7 nucleotides match TRBD2. Germline V gene data show CDR1 as MNHEY and CDR2 as SMNVEV (reference sequence). V was clipped by 5 bases and J by 4 bases; unmatched bases: 13. The CDR3 length is 16 residues. The CDR3 nucleotides are TGTGCCAGCAGTCCAAAAGGTGGGAGGGCCACAGAGACCCAGTACTTC. Protein: CASSPKGGRATETQYF.

The chain is built from TRBV11-1 and TRBJ2-2; 8 bases fit TRBD2. From germline, CDR1 is SGHAT and CDR2 FQDESV (reference sequence). V trimming: 7 bases; J trimming: 4 bases; junction bases outside the gene matches: 8. The CDR3 is made up of 15 amino acids. CDR3 sequence reads: CASNPGTRATGELFF. CDR3 nucleotides: TGTGCCAGCAACCCCGGGACTAGGGCCACCGGGGAGCTGTTTTTT.

The chain is built from TRBV7-7 and TRBJ2-5, with a tentative D call TRBD2 (6 bases). The V end was cut by 5 bases, the J end by 5 bases, with 18 bases between. Germline assignment: CDR1 SSHAT and CDR2 FNYEAQ (reference sequence). CDR3 length: 15 amino acids. The CDR3 loop reads CASSQGPRGRETQYF. The CDR3 region has the DNA TGTGCCAGCAGCCAAGGGCCCCGGGGGAGGGAGACCCAGTACTTC.

V gene TRBV19 combines with J gene TRBJ2-1; 16 bases line up with TRBD2. This CDR3 region has 19 residues. V trimming: 3 bases; J trimming: 3 bases; junction bases outside the gene matches: 8. Per germline, CDR1 LNHDA and CDR2 SQIVND (reference sequence). The CDR3, as DNA: TGTGCCAGTAGTATGCAGGGACTAGCGGGAGGGAGACTCTACAATGAGCAGTTCTTC. It encodes CASSMQGLAGGRLYNEQFF.